This T cell receptor beta chain emerged from a study of early T cells in non-severe SARS-CoV-2 infection. Overall study: The authors sequenced bulk RNA from unsorted whole blood, leaving chains unpaired.

Trimming cost V 4 bases and J 9 bases; bases outside gene matches: 7. The CDR3 consists of 15 residues. Germline values: CDR1 ENHRY, CDR2 SYGVKD. Study conclusions and caveats: Using VDJdb, the matching emphasized anti-spike CD8 responses while missing private and CD4 specificities.

Individual cDNA molecules each received unique molecular identifiers attached to them. From the 5' RACE reads, TCRdb called clonotypes with MiXCR, one entry per CDR3 protein. This sample has 50,000 to 60,000 distinct CDR3 sequences, with more than 9% found just once. By share of the sample, this clonotype is medium-sized. Its antigen is not known. Sequences were obtained from whole blood. The chain has TRBV10-3 and TRBJ2-1; 12 bases are a match to TRBD2. The sequence was collected from an adult who was a healthcare worker with PCR-confirmed SARS-CoV-2 infection or an uninfected control (not recorded which). In DNA, the CDR3 is TGTGCCATCAGTGTAAGACTAGCGGGAGAGGGTGAGCAGTTCTTC. It codes for CAISVRLAGEGEQFF.